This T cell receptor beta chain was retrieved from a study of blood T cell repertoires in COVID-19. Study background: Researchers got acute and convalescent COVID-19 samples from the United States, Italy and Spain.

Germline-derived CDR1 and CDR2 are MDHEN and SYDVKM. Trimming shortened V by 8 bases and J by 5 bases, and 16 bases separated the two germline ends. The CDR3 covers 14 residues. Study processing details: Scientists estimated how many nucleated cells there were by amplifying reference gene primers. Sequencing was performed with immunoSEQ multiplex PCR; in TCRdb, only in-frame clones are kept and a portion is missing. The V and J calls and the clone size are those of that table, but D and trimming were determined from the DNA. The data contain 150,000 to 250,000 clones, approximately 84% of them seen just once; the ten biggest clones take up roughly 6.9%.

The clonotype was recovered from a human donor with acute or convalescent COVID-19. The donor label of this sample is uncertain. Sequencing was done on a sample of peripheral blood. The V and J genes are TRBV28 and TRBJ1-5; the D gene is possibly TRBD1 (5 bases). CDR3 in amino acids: CASAPTGVYQPQHF. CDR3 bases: TGTGCCAGCGCTCCAACGGGGGTATATCAGCCCCAGCATTTT.